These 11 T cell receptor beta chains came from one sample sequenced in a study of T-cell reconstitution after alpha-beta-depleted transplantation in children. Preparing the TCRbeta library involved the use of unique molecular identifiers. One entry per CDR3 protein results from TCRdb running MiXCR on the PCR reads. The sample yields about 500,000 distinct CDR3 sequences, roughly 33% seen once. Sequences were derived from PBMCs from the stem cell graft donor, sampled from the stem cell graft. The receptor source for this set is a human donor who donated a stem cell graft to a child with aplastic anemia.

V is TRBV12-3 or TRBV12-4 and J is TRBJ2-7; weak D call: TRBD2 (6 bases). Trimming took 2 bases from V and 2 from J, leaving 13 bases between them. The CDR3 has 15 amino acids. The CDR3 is CASSLISLAPYEQYF. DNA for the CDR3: TGTGCCAGCAGTTTAATCTCGCTAGCGCCCTACGAGCAGTACTTC.

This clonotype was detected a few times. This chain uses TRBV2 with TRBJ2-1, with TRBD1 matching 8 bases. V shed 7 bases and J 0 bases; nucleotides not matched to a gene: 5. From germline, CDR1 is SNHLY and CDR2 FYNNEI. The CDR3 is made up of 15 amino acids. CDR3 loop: CASTQGQGSYNEQFF. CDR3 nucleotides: TGTGCCAGCACCCAAGGACAGGGCTCCTACAATGAGCAGTTCTTC.

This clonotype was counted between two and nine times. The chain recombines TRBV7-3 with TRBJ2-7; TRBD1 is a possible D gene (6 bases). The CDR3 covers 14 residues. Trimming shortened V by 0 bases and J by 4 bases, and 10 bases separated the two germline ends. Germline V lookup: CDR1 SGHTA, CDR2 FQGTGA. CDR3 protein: CASSLTGGYYEQYF. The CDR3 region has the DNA TGTGCCAGCAGCTTAACAGGGGGATATTACGAGCAGTACTTC.

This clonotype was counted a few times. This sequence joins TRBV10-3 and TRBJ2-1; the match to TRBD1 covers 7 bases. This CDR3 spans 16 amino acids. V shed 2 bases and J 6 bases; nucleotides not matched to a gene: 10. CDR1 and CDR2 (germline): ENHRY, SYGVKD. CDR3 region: CAISEGTARVGNEQFF. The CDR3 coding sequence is TGTGCCATCAGTGAGGGGACAGCCAGGGTAGGCAATGAGCAGTTCTTC.

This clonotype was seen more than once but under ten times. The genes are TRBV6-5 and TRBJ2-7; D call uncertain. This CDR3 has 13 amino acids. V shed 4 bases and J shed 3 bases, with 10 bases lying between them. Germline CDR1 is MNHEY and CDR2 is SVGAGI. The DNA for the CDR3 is TGTGCCAGCAGTTGGGGTTTTGGCTACGAGCAGTACTTC. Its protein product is CASSWGFGYEQYF.

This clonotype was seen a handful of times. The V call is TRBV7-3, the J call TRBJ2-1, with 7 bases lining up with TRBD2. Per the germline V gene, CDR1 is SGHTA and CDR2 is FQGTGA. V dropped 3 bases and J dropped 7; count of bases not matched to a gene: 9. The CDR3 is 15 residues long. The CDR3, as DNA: TGTGCCAGCAGCTTCGGGCCTAGCGGAAGAAATGAGCAGTTCTTC. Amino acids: CASSFGPSGRNEQFF.

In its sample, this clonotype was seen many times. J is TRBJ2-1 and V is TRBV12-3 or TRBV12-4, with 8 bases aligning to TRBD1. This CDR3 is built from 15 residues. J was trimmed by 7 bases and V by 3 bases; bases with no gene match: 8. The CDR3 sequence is CASSLGGQGRNEQFF. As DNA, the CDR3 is TGTGCCAGCAGTTTGGGAGGACAGGGAAGGAATGAGCAGTTCTTC.

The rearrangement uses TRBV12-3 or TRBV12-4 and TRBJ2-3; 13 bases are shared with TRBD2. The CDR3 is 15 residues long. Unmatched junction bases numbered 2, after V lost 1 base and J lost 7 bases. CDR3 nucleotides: TGTGCCAGCAGTTTAGGACTAGCGGGAGGATATACGCAGTATTTT. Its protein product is CASSLGLAGGYTQYF.

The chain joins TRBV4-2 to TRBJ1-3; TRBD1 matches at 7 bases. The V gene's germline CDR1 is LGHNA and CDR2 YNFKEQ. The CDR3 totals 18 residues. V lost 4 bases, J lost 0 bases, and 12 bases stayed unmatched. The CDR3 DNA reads TGTGCCAGCAGCCCATTAGGAGGGGGACAGCACTCTGGAAACACCATATATTTT. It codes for CASSPLGGGQHSGNTIYF.

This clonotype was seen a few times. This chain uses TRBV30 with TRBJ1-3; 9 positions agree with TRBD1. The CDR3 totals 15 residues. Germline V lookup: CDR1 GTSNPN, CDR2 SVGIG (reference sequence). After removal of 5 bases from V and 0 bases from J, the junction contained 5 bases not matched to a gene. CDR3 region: CAWAGTGHSGNTIYF. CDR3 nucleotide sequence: TGTGCCTGGGCCGGGACAGGGCACTCTGGAAACACCATATATTTT.

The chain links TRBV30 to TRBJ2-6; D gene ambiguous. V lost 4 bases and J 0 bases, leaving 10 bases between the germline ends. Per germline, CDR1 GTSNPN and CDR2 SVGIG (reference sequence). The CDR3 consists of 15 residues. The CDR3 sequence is CAWILGSSGANVLTF. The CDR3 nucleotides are TGTGCCTGGATTCTGGGCAGCTCTGGGGCCAACGTCCTGACTTTC. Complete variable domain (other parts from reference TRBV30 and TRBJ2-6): SQTIHQWPATLVQPVGSPLSLECTVEGTSNPNLYWYRQAAGRGLQLLFYSVGIGQISSEVPQNLSASRPQDRQFILSSKKLLLSDSGFYLCAWILGSSGANVLTFGAGSRLTVL.